The entry below gives a single TCR beta chain sequence along with its context. The CDR3 totals 12 residues. The germline V gene encodes CDR1 DFQATT and CDR2 SNEGSKA (reference sequence). V was pared by 6 bases and J by 5 bases, with 11 bases between. About 0.5 to 1 ug RNA was reverse transcribed with random hexamers. The method of amplification for TCR beta CDR3 was immunoSEQ multiplex PCR, covering 54 Vbeta and 13 Jbeta. Each CDR3 protein gets one entry after TCRdb re-called the immunoSEQ multiplex PCR reads with MiXCR. The sample contains around 130,000 distinct CDR3 sequences, around 95% of which appear only once. CD8+ and CD4+ T cells from blood underwent TCR beta sequencing. This specimen belongs to a study of CD8 T cells in Susac syndrome.

The sequence derives from a human donor in good health. The chain links TRBV20-1 to TRBJ1-5; D not resolved. The sample comprised CD4+ T cells from PBMCs. The DNA of the CDR3 is TGCAGTGCCGGTAGGGAGGATCAGCCCCAGCATTTT. It specifies CSAGREDQPQHF.